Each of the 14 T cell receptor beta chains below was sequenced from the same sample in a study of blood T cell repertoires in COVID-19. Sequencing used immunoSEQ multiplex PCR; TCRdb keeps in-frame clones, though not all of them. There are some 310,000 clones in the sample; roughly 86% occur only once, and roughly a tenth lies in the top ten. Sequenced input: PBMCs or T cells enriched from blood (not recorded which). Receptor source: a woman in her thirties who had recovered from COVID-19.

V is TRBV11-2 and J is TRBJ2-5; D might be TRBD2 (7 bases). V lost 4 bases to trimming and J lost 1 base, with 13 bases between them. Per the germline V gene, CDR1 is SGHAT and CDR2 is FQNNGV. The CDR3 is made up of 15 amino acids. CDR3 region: CASSSGGRGQETQYF. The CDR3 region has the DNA TGTGCCAGCAGCTCCGGGGGGCGAGGCCAAGAGACCCAGTACTTC.

CDR3 sequence: CASSERDKPAFF. In DNA, the CDR3 is TGCGCCAGCAGCGAAAGGGACAAACCAGCTTTCTTT. This chain links TRBV5-1 with TRBJ1-1, with D perhaps TRBD1 (6 bases). The ends were cut back, 4 bases at V and 10 bases at J, with 14 bases in the middle. The CDR3 has 12 residues. In germline, CDR1 is SGHRS, CDR2 YFSETQ.

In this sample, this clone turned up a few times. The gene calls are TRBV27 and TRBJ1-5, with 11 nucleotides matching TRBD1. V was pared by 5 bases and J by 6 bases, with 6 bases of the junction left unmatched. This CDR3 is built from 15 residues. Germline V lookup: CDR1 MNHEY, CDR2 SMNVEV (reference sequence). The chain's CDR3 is CASSVGQGAGQPQHF. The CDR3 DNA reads TGTGCCAGCAGTGTCGGACAGGGGGCGGGTCAGCCCCAGCATTTT.

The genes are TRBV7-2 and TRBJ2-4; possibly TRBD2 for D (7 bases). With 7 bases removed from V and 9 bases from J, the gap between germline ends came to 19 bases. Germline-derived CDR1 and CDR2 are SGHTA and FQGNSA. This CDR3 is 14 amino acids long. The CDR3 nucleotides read TGTGCCAGCACCGACCGGGGGGCGCGGAGCATTCAGTACTTC. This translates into CASTDRGARSIQYF. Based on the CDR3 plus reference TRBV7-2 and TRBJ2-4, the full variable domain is GAGVSQSPSNKVTEKGKDVELRCDPISGHTALYWYRQSLGQGLEFLIYFQGNSAPDKSGLPSDRFSAERTGGSVSTLTIQRTQQEDSAVYLCASTDRGARSIQYFGAGTRLSVL.

For the CDR3, the DNA is TGTGCCAGCAGCATATCAGAATATGGCTACACCTTC. Protein sequence: CASSISEYGYTF. V is TRBV5-4 and J is TRBJ1-2; D ambiguous. V lost 4 bases and J lost 5, with 9 bases in between. Germline V gene data show CDR1 as SGHNT and CDR2 as YYREEE (reference sequence). The CDR3 has 12 amino acids.

The CDR3 protein is CASSRLAGGLPLHNEQFF. DNA for the CDR3: TGTGCCAGCAGCCGACTAGCGGGAGGTCTCCCCTTGCACAATGAGCAGTTCTTC. The V and J genes are TRBV28 and TRBJ2-1; 13 bases match TRBD2. After removal of 6 bases from V and 5 bases from J, the junction contained 13 bases not matched to a gene. From germline, CDR1 is MDHEN and CDR2 SYDVKM. The CDR3 consists of 18 residues. Full variable domain (missing parts from reference TRBV28 and TRBJ2-1): DVKVTQSSRYLVKRTGEKVFLECVQDMDHENMFWYRQDPGLGLRLIYFSYDVKMKEKGDIPEGYSVSREKKERFSLILESASTNQTSMYLCASSRLAGGLPLHNEQFFGPGTRLTVL.

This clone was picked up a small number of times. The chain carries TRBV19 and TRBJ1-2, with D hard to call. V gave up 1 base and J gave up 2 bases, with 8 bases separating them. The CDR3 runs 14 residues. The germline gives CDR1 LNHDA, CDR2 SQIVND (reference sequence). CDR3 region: CASSIVSVNYGYTF. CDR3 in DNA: TGTGCCAGTAGTATAGTGTCCGTGAACTATGGCTACACCTTC.

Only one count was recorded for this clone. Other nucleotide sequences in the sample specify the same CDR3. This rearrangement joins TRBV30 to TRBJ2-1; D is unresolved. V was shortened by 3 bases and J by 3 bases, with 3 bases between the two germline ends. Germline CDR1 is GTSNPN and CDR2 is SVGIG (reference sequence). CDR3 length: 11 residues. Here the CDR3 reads CAWSVYNEQFF. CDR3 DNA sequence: TGTGCCTGGAGCGTCTACAATGAGCAGTTCTTC. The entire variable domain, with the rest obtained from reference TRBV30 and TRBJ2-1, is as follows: SQTIHQWPATLVQPVGSPLSLECTVEGTSNPNLYWYRQAAGRGLQLLFYSVGIGQISSEVPQNLSASRPQDRQFILSSKKLLLSDSGFYLCAWSVYNEQFFGPGTRLTVL.

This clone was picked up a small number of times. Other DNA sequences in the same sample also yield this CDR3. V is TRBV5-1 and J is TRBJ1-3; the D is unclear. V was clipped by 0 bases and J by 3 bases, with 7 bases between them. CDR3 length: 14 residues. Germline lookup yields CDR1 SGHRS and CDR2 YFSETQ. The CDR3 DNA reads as TGCGCCAGCAGCTTGGCCGGGAGTGGAAACACCATATATTTT. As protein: CASSLAGSGNTIYF.

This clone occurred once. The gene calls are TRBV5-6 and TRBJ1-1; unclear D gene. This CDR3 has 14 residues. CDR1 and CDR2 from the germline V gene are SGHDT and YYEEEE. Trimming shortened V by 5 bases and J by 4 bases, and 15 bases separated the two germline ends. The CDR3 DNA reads TGTGCCAGCAGGCGCACTCCCTCGGGCACTGAAGCTTTCTTT. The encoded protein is CASRRTPSGTEAFF.

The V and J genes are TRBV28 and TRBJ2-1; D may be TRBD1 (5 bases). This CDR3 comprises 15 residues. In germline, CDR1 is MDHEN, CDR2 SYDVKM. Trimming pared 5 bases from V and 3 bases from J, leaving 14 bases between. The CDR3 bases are TGTGCCAGCAGTCCAATACTTGACAGCTACAATGAGCAGTTCTTC. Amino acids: CASSPILDSYNEQFF. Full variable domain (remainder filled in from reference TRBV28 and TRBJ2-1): DVKVTQSSRYLVKRTGEKVFLECVQDMDHENMFWYRQDPGLGLRLIYFSYDVKMKEKGDIPEGYSVSREKKERFSLILESASTNQTSMYLCASSPILDSYNEQFFGPGTRLTVL.

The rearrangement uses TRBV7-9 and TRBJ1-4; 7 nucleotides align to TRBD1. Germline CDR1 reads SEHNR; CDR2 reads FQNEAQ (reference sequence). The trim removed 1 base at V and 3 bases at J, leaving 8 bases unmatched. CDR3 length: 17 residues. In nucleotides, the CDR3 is TGTGCCAGCAGCTTAGTATCAGAGGGGGCGGCTAATGAAAAACTGTTTTTT. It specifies CASSLVSEGAANEKLFF.

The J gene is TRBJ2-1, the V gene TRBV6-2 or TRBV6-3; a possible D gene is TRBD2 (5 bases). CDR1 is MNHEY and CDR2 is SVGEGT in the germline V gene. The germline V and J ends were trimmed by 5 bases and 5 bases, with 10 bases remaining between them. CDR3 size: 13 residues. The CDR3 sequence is CASSIGRNNEQFF. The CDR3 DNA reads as TGTGCCAGCAGTATAGGGAGAAACAATGAGCAGTTCTTC.

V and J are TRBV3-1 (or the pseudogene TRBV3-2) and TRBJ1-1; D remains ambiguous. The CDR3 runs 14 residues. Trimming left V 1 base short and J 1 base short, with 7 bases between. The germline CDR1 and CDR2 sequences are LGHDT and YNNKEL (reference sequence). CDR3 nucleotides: TGTGCCAGCAGCCAAGGCCGACAGAACACTGAAGCTTTCTTT. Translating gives CASSQGRQNTEAFF.